The 17 T cell receptor beta chains listed next were all sequenced from one sample in a study of CD8 T cells in ankylosing spondylitis. In TCRdb, the 5' RACE reads were re-called with MiXCR into one record per CDR3 protein. The sample carries some 840,000 distinct CDR3 sequences, around 11% recorded once. These receptors have no known antigen. General study points: There was a TCR beta motif, made of 7 to 9 highly homologous variants, that appeared characteristic of ankylosing spondylitis blood.

Material: blood, either unsorted or a sorted T cell fraction (not recorded which). Receptor source: a male donor with ankylosing spondylitis.

This clonotype occurred a few times. The chain uses TRBV24-1 and TRBJ2-7, with 10 bases matching TRBD1. Germline trimming cut 6 bases from V and 2 bases from J; bases unmatched to any gene: 9. The V gene's germline CDR1 is KGHDR and CDR2 SFDVKD. There are 16 residues in the CDR3. The CDR3 nucleotides are TGTGCCACCAGTACCCCCGACGGGACAGGGGCCTACGAGCAGTACTTC. It translates to CATSTPDGTGAYEQYF.

V gene TRBV20-1 combines with J gene TRBJ2-3, with TRBD2 matching over 8 bases. The CDR3 has 18 residues. Looked up from germline, CDR1 is DFQATT and CDR2 is SNEGSKA (reference sequence). V lost 5 bases and J lost 2; bases outside the gene matches: 18. CDR3 sequence (DNA): TGCAGTGCTGAGTCCGGGACTAGAGGGGTCCCCTACACAGATACGCAGTATTTT. Encoded protein: CSAESGTRGVPYTDTQYF.

The genes are TRBV10-3 and TRBJ1-1; D is uncertain. The CDR3 consists of 14 residues. V dropped 9 bases and J dropped 0 bases, with 14 bases sitting between them. Germline lookup yields CDR1 ENHRY and CDR2 SYGVKD. The CDR3: CAIGYRPMNTEAFF. As DNA, the CDR3 is TGTGCCATAGGATACCGGCCCATGAACACTGAAGCTTTCTTT.

The CDR3 DNA is TGCAGTGCCGTACCTAGCATTGTGGGGGGACAAGAGACCCAGTACTTC. Amino acids: CSAVPSIVGGQETQYF. V is TRBV20-1 and J is TRBJ2-5, with D possibly being TRBD2 (6 bases). Germline assignment: CDR1 DFQATT and CDR2 SNEGSKA (reference sequence). The V end lost 6 bases, the J end lost 2 bases, and 22 bases lay between the germline ends. The CDR3 extends over 16 amino acids.

The chain joins TRBV20-1 to TRBJ2-5, with D unclear. The CDR3 runs to 13 residues. Germline V gene lookup returns CDR1 DFQATT and CDR2 SNEGSKA (reference sequence). Trimming left V 3 bases short and J 3 bases short, with 11 bases between. Written as DNA, the CDR3 is TGCAGTGCTAGGGAAGATAAGGAAGAGACCCAGTACTTC. Protein: CSAREDKEETQYF.

V gene TRBV20-1 combines with J gene TRBJ2-1; tentative D call: TRBD2 (6 bases). Germline V lookup: CDR1 DFQATT, CDR2 SNEGSKA (reference sequence). V shed 3 bases and J shed 9 bases, with 21 bases lying between them. The CDR3 loop spans 15 amino acids. The CDR3 spells CSASGSRQSTIEQFF. Written as DNA, the CDR3 is TGCAGTGCTAGCGGGAGTCGCCAATCTACAATTGAGCAGTTCTTC.

This clonotype was detected ten times or more. J is TRBJ1-1 and V is TRBV5-1, with 7 bases aligning to TRBD1. Germline trimming cut 4 bases from V and 1 base from J; bases unmatched to any gene: 4. Germline loops: CDR1 SGHRS, CDR2 YFSETQ. The CDR3 consists of 14 residues. In DNA form, the CDR3 reads TGCGCCAGCAGCCCGGACAGGTCGAACACTGAAGCTTTCTTT. Translated: CASSPDRSNTEAFF.

The chain is built from TRBV7-2 and TRBJ2-5; D is possibly TRBD1 or TRBD2 (5 bases each). Per the germline V gene, CDR1 is SGHTA and CDR2 is FQGNSA. V was cut by 4 bases and J by 5 bases, with 17 bases left in between. The CDR3 totals 15 residues. CDR3 region: CASSSGPLGLETQYF. CDR3 DNA sequence: TGTGCCAGCAGCTCGGGACCCCTTGGGTTGGAGACCCAGTACTTC.

This clonotype was recorded many times. The rearrangement links TRBV7-2 to TRBJ2-5; 7 nucleotides match TRBD2. J was trimmed by 5 bases and V by 8 bases; bases with no gene match: 5. This CDR3 comprises 12 residues. Germline V gene lookup returns CDR1 SGHTA and CDR2 FQGNSA. The CDR3 nucleotides read TGTGCCAGCGGCGGGAGAGGGGAGACCCAGTACTTC. Translated, it gives CASGGRGETQYF.

V gene TRBV6-1 combines with J gene TRBJ2-2; maybe TRBD1 (5 bases). The length of the CDR3 is 15 residues. V was pared by 6 bases and J by 0 bases, with 11 bases between. Per the germline V gene, CDR1 is MNHNS and CDR2 is SASEGT. CDR3 in amino acids: CASSARQPNTGELFF. The CDR3 DNA sequence: TGTGCCAGCAGCGCCAGACAGCCGAACACCGGGGAGCTGTTTTTT.

The V call is TRBV5-1, the J call TRBJ2-1; TRBD2 aligns across 7 bases. V was clipped by 0 bases and J by 0 bases; unmatched bases: 6. Looked up from germline, CDR1 is SGHRS and CDR2 is YFSETQ. The CDR3 is 17 residues long. CDR3 coding DNA: TGCGCCAGCAGCTTGGCCAGGGAGGGAAGCTCCTACAATGAGCAGTTCTTC. Protein sequence: CASSLAREGSSYNEQFF.

The chain carries TRBV15 and TRBJ2-4, with TRBD2 matching 8 bases. This CDR3 spans 19 amino acids. Germline-derived CDR1 and CDR2 are LNHNV and YYDKDF (reference sequence). V shed 0 bases and J 0 bases; nucleotides not matched to a gene: 10. The CDR3 here is CATSRELTSGSLAKNIQYF. For the CDR3, the DNA is TGTGCCACCAGCAGAGAGCTAACTAGCGGTAGTTTAGCCAAAAACATTCAGTACTTC.

The rearrangement links TRBV3-1 to TRBJ2-5; D is perhaps TRBD1 (5 bases). CDR3 length equals 14 residues. The ends were cut back, 2 bases at V and 4 bases at J, with 11 bases in the middle. Germline V gene sequence: CDR1 LGHDT, CDR2 YNNKEL (reference sequence). The chain's CDR3 is CASSQSGLGETQYF. CDR3 DNA: TGTGCCAGCAGCCAATCAGGGCTGGGAGAGACCCAGTACTTC.

As to this clonotype: Its ends do not fully match the called genes, so a read error is possible. The chain uses TRBV20-1 and TRBJ2-2; 9 bases agree with TRBD1. The CDR3 loop spans 19 amino acids. Germline V gives CDR1 DFQATT, CDR2 SNEGSKA (reference sequence). The CDR3 loop reads CCARGYRGRPFANTGELFF. The CDR3 coding sequence is TGCTGTGCTAGAGGTTACAGGGGGCGACCCTTCGCGAACACCGGGGAGCTGTTTTTT.

V usage is TRBV7-2 and J usage is TRBJ2-7; 7 bases align to TRBD2. The CDR3 is 16 residues long. The germline V gene has CDR1 SGHTA and CDR2 FQGNSA. V trimming: 5 bases; J trimming: 2 bases; junction bases outside the gene matches: 12. CDR3 coding DNA: TGTGCCAGCAGCCCACCCTCAGCGGGGAACCCCTACGAGCAGTACTTC. Encoded protein: CASSPPSAGNPYEQYF. Combining the CDR3 with reference TRBV7-2 and TRBJ2-7 gives the whole variable domain GAGVSQSPSNKVTEKGKDVELRCDPISGHTALYWYRQSLGQGLEFLIYFQGNSAPDKSGLPSDRFSAERTGGSVSTLTIQRTQQEDSAVYLCASSPPSAGNPYEQYFGPGTRLTVT.

A few counts support this clonotype. V and J are TRBV20-1 and TRBJ2-3, with 11 bases matching TRBD2. From germline, CDR1 is DFQATT and CDR2 SNEGSKA (reference sequence). This CDR3 contains 14 residues. With 6 bases clipped from V and 2 bases from J, the junction kept 4 bases outside the gene matches. Here the CDR3 DNA reads TGCAGTGCAGTAGCGGGAGGGCACACAGATACGCAGTATTTT. Encoded protein: CSAVAGGHTDTQYF.

This chain joins TRBV29-1 and TRBJ2-5, with D tentatively TRBD2 (6 bases). Germline V gene lookup returns CDR1 SQVTM and CDR2 ANQGSEA. Trimming removed 5 bases from V and 9 bases from J, with 22 bases in between. The CDR3 runs 14 residues. The CDR3 sequence: CSVNYNGATGAQYF. DNA for the CDR3: TGCAGCGTTAACTACAACGGAGCCACGGGGGCCCAGTACTTC.